The source of this T cell receptor beta chain is a study of cytomegalovirus exposure and HLA in healthy donors. Both 60 Vbeta primers and 13 Jbeta primers went into the PCR. Profiled with immunoSEQ multiplex PCR; TCRdb holds only in-frame clones, not every one. The sample shows about 130,000 clones, just over 70% of them seen only once. This clonotype originated in a woman in her fifties or sixties in good health and CMV-seropositive. The sequenced sample consisted of PBMCs.

In DNA form, the CDR3 reads TGCGCCAGCAGCCAGCCACAGTCGAACACCGGGGAGCTGTTTTTT. It codes for CASSQPQSNTGELFF. The chain combines TRBV4-1 with TRBJ2-2; no clear D gene. The germline V gene has CDR1 MGHRA and CDR2 YSYEKL. This CDR3 is 15 amino acids long. With 3 bases removed from V and 0 bases from J, the gap between germline ends came to 8 bases.